The present T cell receptor beta chain was sequenced within a study of cytomegalovirus exposure and HLA in healthy donors. Study-wide context: Unique TCRs from HLA-typed donors, roughly 87 million of them, were held in an early data release.

Overall study results and limits: A few V segments could not be told apart, such as TRBV6-2 and TRBV6-3, and were left out.

A multiplex PCR was run with 60 Vbeta primers and 13 Jbeta primers. Assay used: immunoSEQ multiplex PCR; TCRdb lists only in-frame clones, some missing. The sample shows some 150,000 clones, roughly 76% of them seen only once. Details on this clone: Its specificity is not known. One end of the junction fails to match germline, which may point to a read error.

The CDR3 spans 16 residues. The germline CDR1 and CDR2 sequences are SGHTA and FQGNSA. J is TRBJ2-1 and V is TRBV7-2; TRBD2 might be the D (5 bases). The receptor was derived from a woman aged 45-65 years in good health and CMV-seronegative. Sequenced material: PBMCs. CDR3 protein: CASSPPGSDYYDEQFF. In DNA, the CDR3 is TGTGCCAGCAGCCCACCGGGGTCAGACTACTACGATGAGCAGTTCTTC.